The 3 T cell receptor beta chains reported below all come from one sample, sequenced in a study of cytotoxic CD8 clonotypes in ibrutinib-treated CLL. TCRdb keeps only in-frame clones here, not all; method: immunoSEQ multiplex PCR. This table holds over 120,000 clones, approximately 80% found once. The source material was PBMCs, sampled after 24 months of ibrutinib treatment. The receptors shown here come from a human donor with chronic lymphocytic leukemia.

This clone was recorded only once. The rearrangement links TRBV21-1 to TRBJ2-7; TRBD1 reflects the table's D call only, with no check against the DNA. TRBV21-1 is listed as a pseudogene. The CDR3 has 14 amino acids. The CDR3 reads CASSTRTGPPPQYF. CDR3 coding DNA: TGTGCCAGCAGCACCCGGACAGGGCCCCCCCCGCAGTACTTC.

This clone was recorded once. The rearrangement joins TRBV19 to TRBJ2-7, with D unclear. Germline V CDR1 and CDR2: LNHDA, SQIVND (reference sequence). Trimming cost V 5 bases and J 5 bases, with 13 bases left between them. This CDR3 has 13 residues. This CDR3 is CASSPPGVNEQYF. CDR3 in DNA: TGTGCCAGTAGTCCACCAGGTGTGAACGAGCAGTACTTC.

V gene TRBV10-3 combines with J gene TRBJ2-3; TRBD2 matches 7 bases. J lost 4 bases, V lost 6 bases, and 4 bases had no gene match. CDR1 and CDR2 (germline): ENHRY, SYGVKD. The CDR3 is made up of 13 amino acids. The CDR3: CAISPRGADTQYF. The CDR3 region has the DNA TGTGCCATCAGCCCCCGGGGGGCAGATACGCAGTATTTT.